The text below deals with one TCR beta chain. What it binds is unknown. This specimen belongs to a study of identical twins. Study-wide findings and caveats: Memory repertoires lacked the insertion deficit that abundant cord blood beta clonotypes showed.

A template switching step contributed a universal primer site, while unique molecular identifiers were present in the cDNA. One entry per CDR3 protein results from TCRdb running MiXCR on the 5' RACE reads. The sample contains under 800,000 distinct CDR3 sequences, around 20% of which appear only once. These data were likewise used in another study, on T cells expressing NK-cell markers. That paper states: NKG2C+ dominant clonotype frequencies in more than 5 donors were roughly 1.0-7.5% of CD8+ T cells.

Sequencing was done on a sample of PBMCs. The origin of this receptor is a woman aged 18-29 years in good health.

The CDR3 DNA reads TGTGCCTCGGGGGTCGGTATAACCTACAATGAGCAGTTCTTC. Encoded protein: CASGVGITYNEQFF. The chain uses TRBV9 and TRBJ2-1; a weak D match, TRBD2 (6 bases). Trimming cost V 10 bases and J 2 bases, with 16 bases left between them. This CDR3 region has 14 residues. In germline, CDR1 is SGDLS, CDR2 YYNGEE.